This TCR beta chain was identified during a study of T cells in Graves' hyperthyroidism and ophthalmopathy. Findings and limits, study-wide: Most clonotypes that expanded in the thyroid above 0.001 also showed up in blood.

V lost 5 bases and J lost 8, with 9 bases in between. The germline V gene has CDR1 KGHDR and CDR2 SFDVKD. The length of the CDR3 is 12 residues. Researchers amplified the TCR beta CDR3 regions from RNA transcripts. HTBI primers drove first-round RT-PCR of the TCR CDR3. TCRdb passed the multiplex PCR reads through MiXCR, listing each CDR3 protein once. The sample shows nearly 750,000 distinct CDR3 sequences, 35% of them seen only once. In the case of this clonotype: Its antigen is as yet unknown.

The genes are TRBV24-1 and TRBJ2-1, with unresolved D. Sequenced: blood. The sequence derives from a woman in her 40s with Graves' hyperthyroidism. In nucleotides, the CDR3 is TGTGCCACCAGTGGAAGTTATGATGAGCAGTTCTTC. It encodes CATSGSYDEQFF.